This entry lists 30 T cell receptor beta chains sequenced from one sample in a study of cytomegalovirus exposure and HLA in healthy donors. This table comes from immunoSEQ multiplex PCR, and its TCRdb copy is limited to in-frame clones, with some not included. The sample has around 150,000 clones, around 92% seen once. Sample: PBMCs. Source of these receptors: a man aged 18 to 30 in good health and CMV-seropositive.

The rearrangement uses TRBV19 and TRBJ2-3; TRBD1 might be the D (5 bases). The germline gives CDR1 LNHDA, CDR2 SQIVND (reference sequence). The CDR3 totals 12 residues. Trimming left V 6 bases short and J 5 bases short, with 9 bases between. The DNA of the CDR3 is TGTGCCAGTAGCTGGGGCCAAGATACGCAGTATTTT. Its translation: CASSWGQDTQYF.

V usage is TRBV19 and J usage is TRBJ1-1, with D maybe TRBD1 (5 bases). The length of the CDR3 is 14 residues. Trimming stripped 0 bases from V and 4 bases from J, with 9 bases between. The germline gives CDR1 LNHDA, CDR2 SQIVND (reference sequence). The CDR3, as DNA: TGTGCCAGTAGTATAGACCCGGGGGGCACTGAAGCTTTCTTT. This encodes CASSIDPGGTEAFF. The whole variable domain, remainder taken from reference TRBV19 and TRBJ1-1, is DGGITQSPKYLFRKEGQNVTLSCEQNLNHDAMYWYRQDPGQGLRLIYYSQIVNDFQKGDIAEGYSVSREKKESFPLTVTSAQKNPTAFYLCASSIDPGGTEAFFGQGTRLTVV.

V is TRBV11-3 and J is TRBJ1-4; D gene unclear. Germline V gene lookup returns CDR1 SGHNT and CDR2 YENEEA. The CDR3 loop spans 12 amino acids. V was shortened by 1 base and J by 11 bases, with 8 bases between the two germline ends. CDR3 region: CASSLGGLKLFF. The CDR3 DNA is TGTGCCAGCAGCTTAGGAGGACTGAAACTGTTTTTT.

This clone was seen only a few times. The chain couples TRBV5-4 to TRBJ2-7; D call uncertain. Germline CDR1 SGHNT, CDR2 YYREEE (reference sequence). The germline V and J ends were trimmed by 5 bases and 2 bases, with 23 bases remaining between them. CDR3 length: 17 amino acids. Here the CDR3 reads CASSGPGSPQAPYEQYF. As DNA, the CDR3 is TGTGCCAGCAGTGGTCCTGGTAGTCCCCAGGCCCCCTACGAGCAGTACTTC.

The chain couples TRBV5-1 to TRBJ1-4, with TRBD1 matching 7 bases. The CDR3 loop spans 15 amino acids. Germline V gene lookup returns CDR1 SGHRS and CDR2 YFSETQ. V gave up 4 bases and J gave up 5 bases; unmatched junction bases: 8. The CDR3 DNA is TGCGCCAGCAGCCCTGAGGGGGCCCCAAATGAAAAACTGTTTTTT. It is translated as CASSPEGAPNEKLFF.

A single count supports this clone. The rearrangement joins TRBV19 to TRBJ1-2; 9 bases align to TRBD1. The CDR3 contains 14 residues. The junction had 7 bases not matched to a gene; V was cut back by 4 bases and J by 7 bases. Germline loops: CDR1 LNHDA, CDR2 SQIVND (reference sequence). The CDR3 region has the DNA TGTGCCAGTAGTACGACCGGGACAGGGATTGGCTACACCTTC. The encoded protein is CASSTTGTGIGYTF.

The chain links TRBV15 to TRBJ1-1; no reliable D call. The V and J ends lost 0 bases and 6 bases respectively, with 11 bases between them. The CDR3 is 14 residues long. The germline gives CDR1 LNHNV, CDR2 YYDKDF (reference sequence). The CDR3 is CATSRDSRSPEAFF. The CDR3 region has the DNA TGTGCCACCAGCAGAGATTCCCGCAGTCCTGAAGCTTTCTTT. Using reference TRBV15 and TRBJ1-1 for the parts outside the CDR3, the full variable domain is DAMVIQNPRYQVTQFGKPVTLSCSQTLNHNVMYWYQQKSSQAPKLLFHYYDKDFNNEADTPDNFQSRRPNTSFCFLDIRSPGLGDTAMYLCATSRDSRSPEAFFGQGTRLTVV.

This chain links TRBV11-1 with TRBJ2-5, with 7 bases that match TRBD2. V was pared by 1 base and J by 1 base, with 9 bases of the junction left unmatched. CDR3 length: 17 amino acids. Germline CDR1 reads SGHAT; CDR2 reads FQDESV (reference sequence). CDR3: CASSLGIQGGSQETQYF. CDR3 nucleotide sequence: TGTGCCAGCAGCTTAGGGATCCAGGGAGGGTCCCAAGAGACCCAGTACTTC. The whole variable domain, filled in from reference TRBV11-1 and TRBJ2-5, reads EAEVAQSPRYKITEKSQAVAFWCDPISGHATLYWYRQILGQGPELLVQFQDESVVDDSQLPKDRFSAERLKGVDSTLKIQPAELGDSAMYLCASSLGIQGGSQETQYFGPGTRLLVL.

This chain connects TRBV27 to TRBJ1-2, with 7 positions matching TRBD1. The V gene end was trimmed by 5 bases and the J gene end by 3 bases; junction bases not matched to a gene: 3. The germline V gene has CDR1 MNHEY and CDR2 SMNVEV (reference sequence). CDR3 size: 13 residues. In DNA, the CDR3 is TGTGCCAGCAGTGAGGGGGCCCACTATGGCTACACCTTC. It encodes CASSEGAHYGYTF.

With regard to this clone: One end of the junction is discordant with germline, which a read error may explain. The chain combines TRBV4-1 with TRBJ2-7; D is possibly TRBD2 (6 bases). CDR3 length: 14 residues. The germline V gene has CDR1 MGHRA and CDR2 YSYEKL. DNA for the CDR3: TGCGCCAGCAGACAAGAGGGAGGCTCCTACGAGCAGTACTTC. This codes for CASRQEGGSYEQYF.

CDR3 DNA sequence: TGTGCCAGCAGTTACCTCCAGACTAGCGGGAGTGTCTACGAGCAGTACTTC. Protein product: CASSYLQTSGSVYEQYF. The chain has TRBV28 and TRBJ2-7; 12 nucleotides agree with TRBD2. Germline V gene data show CDR1 as MDHEN and CDR2 as SYDVKM. The CDR3 covers 17 residues. J lost 3 bases, V lost 4 bases, and 10 bases had no gene match.

The V gene is TRBV7-9, the J gene TRBJ2-1, with D perhaps matching TRBD1 (6 bases). V was cut by 3 bases and J by 12 bases, with 15 bases left in between. The CDR3 extends over 13 amino acids. From germline, CDR1 is SEHNR and CDR2 FQNEAQ (reference sequence). CDR3 amino acids: CASSFSTGLGQFF. The DNA for the CDR3 is TGTGCCAGCAGCTTCTCGACAGGCTTGGGGCAGTTCTTC. The full variable domain, its missing parts supplied by reference TRBV7-9 and TRBJ2-1, is DTGVSQNPRHKITKRGQNVTFRCDPISEHNRLYWYRQTLGQGPEFLTYFQNEAQLEKSRLLSDRFSAERPKGSFSTLEIQRTEQGDSAMYLCASSFSTGLGQFFGPGTRLTVL.

The count of this clone is one. This chain uses TRBV7-9 with TRBJ2-7, with 7 bases identical to TRBD1. The CDR3 is made up of 16 amino acids. J gave up 0 bases and V 1 base, and 6 bases lay outside the gene matches. Germline V gene data show CDR1 as SEHNR and CDR2 as FQNEAQ (reference sequence). The CDR3 bases are TGTGCCAGCAGCTTAGGGGACAGCTTGAGCTCCTACGAGCAGTACTTC. Its protein is CASSLGDSLSSYEQYF.

V gene TRBV7-6 combines with J gene TRBJ2-3; D gene unclear. CDR3 length equals 13 residues. Germline values: CDR1 SGHVS, CDR2 FNYEAQ. V gave up 1 base and J gave up 1 base, with 3 bases separating them. CDR3 bases: TGTGCCAGCAGCTTAGAGCGCACAGATACGCAGTATTTT. Its translation is CASSLERTDTQYF.

This rearrangement joins TRBV7-9 to TRBJ2-2, with D possibly being TRBD1 (5 bases). The CDR3 loop spans 14 amino acids. The V end lost 1 base, the J end lost 6 bases, and 9 bases lay between the germline ends. CDR1 and CDR2 from the germline V gene are SEHNR and FQNEAQ (reference sequence). Written as DNA, the CDR3 is TGTGCCAGCAGCTTAGTTCAAGGGGCCGGGGAGCTGTTTTTT. This sequence encodes CASSLVQGAGELFF.

V and J are TRBV5-4 and TRBJ1-1; D is undetermined. CDR1 and CDR2 (germline): SGHNT, YYREEE (reference sequence). The CDR3 sequence is 19 residues long. The V end was cut by 4 bases, the J end by 2 bases, with 27 bases between. The CDR3 bases are TGTGCCAGCAGCCCCGGGAAGCTCGCGGACCTTGGAACTAACACTGAAGCTTTCTTT. Translation: CASSPGKLADLGTNTEAFF. Full variable domain (missing parts from reference TRBV5-4 and TRBJ1-1): ETGVTQSPTHLIKTRGQQVTLRCSSQSGHNTVSWYQQALGQGPQFIFQYYREEENGRGNFPPRFSGLQFPNYSSELNVNALELDDSALYLCASSPGKLADLGTNTEAFFGQGTRLTVV.

This rearrangement joins TRBV5-1 to TRBJ2-4; maybe TRBD2 (5 bases). The CDR3 spans 14 residues. V lost 5 bases to trimming and J lost 0 bases, with 9 bases between them. From germline, CDR1 is SGHRS and CDR2 YFSETQ. The CDR3 bases are TGCGCCAGCAGGCAACTAGGAGCCAAAAACATTCAGTACTTC. The encoded protein is CASRQLGAKNIQYF.

The rearrangement links TRBV7-9 to TRBJ2-7, with 9 bases aligning to TRBD2. Trimming cost V 3 bases and J 6 bases; bases outside gene matches: 6. This CDR3 spans 14 amino acids. Germline V lookup: CDR1 SEHNR, CDR2 FQNEAQ (reference sequence). CDR3 coding DNA: TGTGCCAGCAGCTTTGCCGGGCGGGAGGGCGAGCAGTACTTC. It specifies CASSFAGREGEQYF.

The rearrangement links TRBV19 to TRBJ2-1; the D gene is possibly TRBD2 (6 bases). This CDR3 is built from 15 residues. Trimming took 3 bases from V and 2 from J, leaving 11 bases between them. The germline CDR1 and CDR2 sequences are LNHDA and SQIVND (reference sequence). CDR3 sequence: CASSIRELPYNEQFF. Here the CDR3 DNA reads TGTGCCAGTAGTATCCGGGAGTTGCCCTACAATGAGCAGTTCTTC.

This chain links TRBV6-5 with TRBJ2-7, with D tentatively TRBD2 (6 bases). The CDR3 sequence is 14 residues long. The germline V gene has CDR1 MNHEY and CDR2 SVGAGI. Between the trimmed V and J ends, which lost 6 bases and 6 bases, there was a span of 18 bases. CDR3 protein: CASRRDPTRTEQYF. DNA of the CDR3: TGTGCCAGCAGACGCGATCCGACTAGGACCGAGCAGTACTTC.

V and J are TRBV27 and TRBJ2-2; 9 bases are a match to TRBD2. The trim removed 2 bases at V and 9 bases at J, leaving 10 bases unmatched. From germline, CDR1 is MNHEY and CDR2 SMNVEV (reference sequence). CDR3 length equals 16 residues. CDR3 in amino acids: CASSLGRREGLWELFF. CDR3 DNA sequence: TGTGCCAGCAGTTTAGGGCGGCGGGAGGGCCTCTGGGAGCTGTTTTTT.

This clone was seen a few times. The chain combines TRBV29-1 with TRBJ1-2, with TRBD1 as a possible D gene (6 bases). The CDR3 is 12 residues long. Germline V gene data show CDR1 as SQVTM and CDR2 as ANQGSEA. Trimming shortened V by 8 bases and J by 6 bases, and 16 bases separated the two germline ends. CDR3 in DNA: TGCAGCTCTTACAGGGTATCCGATGGCTACACCTTC. Translated, it gives CSSYRVSDGYTF.

V gene TRBV29-1 combines with J gene TRBJ1-5; 7 positions agree with TRBD1. After removal of 7 bases from V and 4 bases from J, the junction contained 7 bases not matched to a gene. Germline CDR1 reads SQVTM; CDR2 reads ANQGSEA. The CDR3 runs to 13 residues. Written as DNA, the CDR3 is TGCAGCGCCCGGACAGGAGTAAATCAGCCCCAGCATTTT. This gives the protein CSARTGVNQPQHF.

The genes are TRBV6-1 and TRBJ2-7, with D perhaps matching TRBD1 (6 bases). Germline assignment: CDR1 MNHNS and CDR2 SASEGT. Trimming removed 4 bases at V and 3 bases at J, with 16 bases between. This CDR3 comprises 15 residues. This chain's CDR3 is CASSAYAGRGYEQYF. In nucleotides, the CDR3 is TGTGCCAGCAGTGCCTATGCGGGCAGGGGCTACGAGCAGTACTTC.

This rearrangement joins TRBV7-8 to TRBJ2-7; the D gene is possibly TRBD2 (5 bases). V was cut by 3 bases and J by 7 bases, with 10 bases left in between. CDR3 length: 12 residues. From germline, CDR1 is SGHVS and CDR2 FQNEAQ. The CDR3 region is CASSLLTGEQYF. The CDR3 region has the DNA TGTGCCAGCAGCTTGCTTACGGGGGAGCAGTACTTC.

The chain recombines TRBV7-9 with TRBJ2-1; 8 bases align to TRBD2. Germline-derived CDR1 and CDR2 are SEHNR and FQNEAQ (reference sequence). V was pared by 5 bases and J by 8 bases, with 11 bases of the junction left unmatched. There are 15 residues in the CDR3. This CDR3 reads CASSPGGTSIDEQFF. CDR3 bases: TGTGCCAGCAGCCCGGGGGGGACGAGCATCGATGAGCAGTTCTTC.

To note about this clone: In the same sample, other DNA sequences code for this CDR3. The genes are TRBV7-6 and TRBJ1-1, with a weak D call TRBD1 (6 bases). V lost 4 bases and J 0 bases, leaving 6 bases between the germline ends. CDR1 SGHVS and CDR2 FNYEAQ come from the germline V gene. The CDR3 sequence is 13 residues long. The CDR3 DNA sequence: TGTGCCAGCAGCTCAGGGGTGAACACTGAAGCTTTCTTT. It specifies CASSSGVNTEAFF.

V usage is TRBV19 and J usage is TRBJ2-3; no firm D call. The CDR3 is 15 residues long. The germline V gene encodes CDR1 LNHDA and CDR2 SQIVND (reference sequence). Trimming left V 6 bases short and J 5 bases short, with 18 bases between. The CDR3 loop is CASSQRKGALDTQYF. The DNA for the CDR3 is TGTGCCAGTAGCCAGAGAAAAGGAGCGTTAGATACGCAGTATTTT.

V gene TRBV10-3 combines with J gene TRBJ2-1; 11 bases map to TRBD2. The CDR3 length is 16 residues. J lost 7 bases, V lost 3 bases, and 8 bases had no gene match. CDR1 is ENHRY, CDR2 SYGVKD, per germline. The CDR3 here is CAISESIAGGGNEQFF. CDR3 nucleotides: TGTGCCATCAGTGAATCTATAGCGGGAGGGGGGAATGAGCAGTTCTTC.

This chain uses TRBV5-1 with TRBJ2-7; D may be TRBD1 (7 bases). The CDR3 loop spans 14 amino acids. Per germline, CDR1 SGHRS and CDR2 YFSETQ. Between the trimmed V and J ends, which lost 6 bases and 3 bases, there was a span of 16 bases. CDR3 sequence: CASTTTGTHYEQYF. CDR3 DNA sequence: TGCGCCAGCACCACGACAGGGACTCACTACGAGCAGTACTTC. Based on the CDR3 plus reference TRBV5-1 and TRBJ2-7, the full variable domain is KAGVTQTPRYLIKTRGQQVTLSCSPISGHRSVSWYQQTPGQGLQFLFEYFSETQRNKGNFPGRFSGRQFSNSRSEMNVSTLELGDSALYLCASTTTGTHYEQYFGPGTRLTVT.